The T cell receptor beta chain described here comes from a study of cytomegalovirus exposure and HLA in healthy donors (dated by TCRdb to about 2017). Broadly, across the study: In an earlier analysis of approximately 500 of the donors, 276 Gb of sequence data and 90 million to 130 million unique TCR beta sequences from about 180 million T cells were reported. A later analysis re-analyzed previously published TCR beta repertoires from approximately 670 donors and added high-resolution HLA genotyping to study TCR occurrence patterns. A separate validation cohort of about 110 different subjects was used in addition to the roughly 620-subject first cohort. Rather than drawing on any new phenotypic data, the later analysis identified candidate immune exposures from TCR beta sequences and the way those sequences occurred across donors. Across some 400 genotyped donors of the cohort, an average of about 250,000 unique TCR beta nucleotide sequences per donor were sequenced, and around 19% of those sequences were non-productive. HLA typing included class I and class II loci at four-digit resolution. Using immunosequencing, the study profiled T cell repertoires from 666 subjects and related those repertoires to cytomegalovirus serostatus. All discovery cohort repertoires had been generated on a single sequencing platform. In an earlier analysis of roughly 600 of the donors, high-throughput TCR beta sequencing was used to judge whether each TCR beta V gene segment behaved as functional or pseudogenic. Typing coverage varied by locus: about 620-640 donors for A, B, C, DRB1 and DQB1; approximately 520 for DQA1; more than 600 for DPA1; approximately 470 for DPB1. Four or five DR-DQ haplotypes were handled as single units for association and clustering because linkage in the cohort was strong. A later genetic analysis took genome-wide SNP genotypes for about 55% of the roughly 670 donors and used that subset as a discovery cohort. Of the 300 to 450 genotyped donors, more than 75% were placed in the genetic ancestry cluster associated with self-reported Caucasian donors. Donor age, sex, ethnicity and CMV serostatus were compiled together with the repertoire data. The study aimed to test whether signatures of past pathogen exposure could be identified by cataloging public T cell receptors. About 320 gigabases of sequencing data and approximately 85 million unique TCR sequences were included in an early release covering about 600 HLA-typed donors. To predict cytomegalovirus infection status, the study combined high-throughput TCR immunosequencing, statistical association of individual TCRs with disease status, and machine learning. What the study reported, not specific to this receptor: Linkage disequilibrium might explain the correlated functional status among segregating V segments, but an unknown experimental factor could not be excluded. A later analysis associated 15,000 or so TCR beta sequences with specific HLA alleles at a false discovery rate of 0.05. Compared with equally common non-associated chains, HLA-associated TCR beta chains in a later analysis were more clonally expanded and had lower generation probabilities. A further reported finding was that TCR beta sequences accurately predicted the HLA-A and HLA-B alleles for most subjects in the first cohort. The presence/absence analyses assumed that sequencing depth was roughly uniform across donors, and that assumption may not be true. An association between a missense DCLRE1C variant and V-gene and J-gene trimming of TCR beta chains was found in a later genetic analysis and replicated in an independent cohort. In a later genetic analysis, fewer N-insertions in productive TCRs were reported among donors in an Asian-associated ancestry cluster than the roughly 700-donor mean. Approximately 16 rarely observed V segments, including chromosome 9 orphons, were excluded from the earlier analysis of a few hundred of the donors because counts were too low. The study gave a list of 150 to 200 TCR beta chains associated with cytomegalovirus. In vitro tests confirmed that a few of the cytomegalovirus-associated TCR beta chains recognize cytomegalovirus antigens. For the cohort, immune exposure information was limited to CMV serostatus. The classifier was reported to diagnose cytomegalovirus status with high specificity and sensitivity in both the original and validation cohorts. Because some donors lacked HLA typing at each locus, the association tests relied only on the typed subset. According to a later analysis, parvovirus B19, influenza, CMV and Epstein-Barr virus appeared linked to several top co-occurrence clusters. Broadly in line with IMGT annotations, most TCR beta V segments showed up in productive rearrangements about 87% or about 30% of the time in an earlier analysis of 587 of the donors. According to a later analysis, TCR association rates differed among HLA loci, with DRB1 alleles showing the most associated TCRs and HLA-C alleles showing the fewest. According to a later analysis, most CMV-associated TCR beta chains appeared to be HLA-restricted, and the HLA associations seemed to be driven largely by CMV exposure. Most TCR sequences were seen in very few donors, while some public TCRs were found in many individuals. In this cohort, only TCR beta chains were sequenced, and detectable features were limited by the absence of alpha or paired-chain data. The sequencing pipeline was judged likely to have produced a cluster of highly shared sequence variants as a technical artifact. The authors suggested that the approach could potentially be extended to other disease states and immunological phenotypes. When HLA alleles, especially DR and DQ, strongly co-occurred, attributing TCR associations to individual alleles was difficult.

The method behind the library was the immunoSEQ multiplex PCR assay. A mixture of 60 forward primers for TCR Vbeta segments and 13 reverse primers for TCR Jbeta segments was used in the multiplex PCR. A multiplex PCR assay on genomic DNA amplified the CDR3 region of rearranged TCR beta genes. The amplified TCR beta libraries were sequenced on the Illumina HiSeq System as 87-base-pair reads. Per the original workflow: A later analysis tallied tens of millions of unique TCR beta chains across the 550 to 850 repertoires, and some 10 million of those chains were shared by two or more donors. Raw reads were error-corrected and collapsed into unique sequences with a nearest-neighbor algorithm that merged closely related sequences to remove PCR and sequencing errors. Alignment of CDR3 sequences to IMGT reference sequences was used to assign V, D and J gene segments. For a sequence to be retained, at least a six-nucleotide match to both a V gene segment and a J gene segment was required. Rearrangements were classified as productive when the CDR3 lacked stop codons and remained in frame with V and J, and all other rearrangements were classified as non-productive. Following IMGT convention, CDR3 was defined as the stretch from the second conserved V-encoded cysteine to the conserved J-encoded phenylalanine. The earlier analysis of some 540 of the donors excluded any sequence lacking an unambiguous match to a single V gene segment. In an earlier analysis of 450 to 750 of the donors, a V segment was called functional when productive rearrangements were above 56.7%, and segregating when the standard deviation between donors exceeded 5%. A statistical classification framework was developed to diagnose cytomegalovirus status using the catalog of TCR beta chain sequences. A later analysis assigned V and J genes by comparing TCR nucleotide sequences with IMGT/GENE-DB human TR gene sequences. A later analysis assigned CDR3 sequences and most-parsimonious VDJ recombination scenarios with the TCRdist pipeline. In a later analysis, each TCR beta chain was defined by its CDR3 amino acid sequence together with its V-gene family, and reads lacking a unique V-gene family were excluded. As a way to deal with suspected cross-contamination and a sequencing artifact, a later analysis dropped approximately 570 nucleotide sequences that were highly shared and had low generation probability. A later analysis calculated a clonal expansion index for each public chain from normalized within-repertoire ranks of inferred template counts. Generation probabilities in a later analysis came from a VDJ recombination model fitted to out-of-frame rearrangements, and those results were checked against IGoR. Hypergeometric tests were used in a later analysis to score TCR-TCR, TCR-HLA and TCR-CMV co-occurrence, with a repertoire-size bias correction applied to the TCR pairs. In a later analysis, false discovery rates were estimated by permuting HLA or CMV assignments 20 times. In a later analysis, co-occurring TCRs were grouped with DBSCAN, and TCRdist sequence similarity was added when clustering was performed within HLA-allele-positive subsets. Repertoires with fewer than 30,000 or more than 120,000 public chains, plus five repertoires with anomalous nucleotide sharing, were excluded from co-occurrence clustering. Held by TCRdb, this immuneACCESS table contains in-frame sequences only and omits some clones. Under half of the omission traces to an unresolved V gene where checked; the cause of the rest is unknown. V and J calls and clone size are as listed in that table; D and trimming were resolved from the DNA. The sample contains about 130,000 clones, more than 70% of them found a single time. About 0.94% of the sample belongs to the ten largest clones.

The cohort consisted of 600 to 750 healthy bone marrow donors. Cohort members were all nominally healthy when sampled, although unrecorded immune exposures were likely present. Of the 666 cohort members, nearly 300 had a positive CMV serostatus and just over 350 had a negative one, while no CMV serostatus was recorded for the donor. Every donor gave a peripheral blood sample, and the peripheral blood mononuclear cells from that sample were used for TCR beta sequencing. Genomic DNA was extracted from the blood cell samples with the Qiagen DNeasy Blood Extraction Kit. In the case of this clone: Its recognized antigen is unknown. No much larger clonotype is one base removed from it; base qualities were not supplied.

Input material: PBMCs. The receptor was derived from a human donor in good health.

The DNA sequence reads TGTGCCAGCAAGCACAGGGGACCCTATGGCTACACCTTC. This gives the protein CASKHRGPYGYTF. The chain is made from TRBV6-1 and TRBJ1-2, with 7 bases matching TRBD1. The CDR3 sequence holds 13 residues, the cysteine and phenylalanine included. Only the CDR3 part of the read is kept: 39 bases, read in frame from the first base. For CDR1 and CDR2, the germline V gene lists MNHNS and SASEGT. V is pruned by 7 bases and J by 4 bases, leaving 6 bases of the junction without a gene match.